This T cell receptor beta chain was obtained from a study of blood T cell repertoires in COVID-19. Study-wide background: Acute-phase and convalescent COVID-19 samples originated in the United States, Italy and Spain. T cells, B-cell-depleted T cells, or PBMCs provided the cDNA or gDNA that served as material.

V lost 3 bases to trimming and J lost 3 bases, with 13 bases between them. The CDR3 sequence is 14 residues long. In germline, CDR1 is SGDLS, CDR2 YYNGEE. In the study's own analysis: Amplifying reference gene primers gave estimates of nucleated cell counts. TCRdb's copy holds only in-frame clones and misses some; the assay was immunoSEQ multiplex PCR. D and trimming come from the DNA, and the V and J calls and clone size come from that table. The sample carries 25,000 to 35,000 clones, approximately 84% recorded once. Sequenced material: peripheral blood. The rearrangement joins TRBV9 to TRBJ2-7, with D tentatively TRBD2 (6 bases). This clonotype was obtained from a man between 65 and 85 years old with active COVID-19. The CDR3 is CASSAGDGGYEQYF. The CDR3 nucleotides read TGTGCCAGCAGCGCCGGGGACGGGGGCTACGAGCAGTACTTC. The full variable domain, in which reference TRBV9 and TRBJ2-7 provide the parts outside the CDR3, is DSGVTQTPKHLITATGQRVTLRCSPRSGDLSVYWYQQSLDQGLQFLIQYYNGEERAKGNILERFSAQQFPDLHSELNLSSLELGDSALYFCASSAGDGGYEQYFGPGTRLTVT.